Following are 10 T cell receptor beta chains from one sample sequenced in a study of T-cell reconstitution after alpha-beta-depleted transplantation in children. A library of TCRbeta sequences, prepared with unique molecular identifiers, was generated. Using its own MiXCR run on the PCR reads, TCRdb lists one record per CDR3 protein. In the table there are a few hundred thousand distinct CDR3 sequences, under 15% of which are singletons. The specimen was PBMCs, mostly from graft donor cells, collected 360 days after TCRalphabeta/CD19-depleted stem cell transplant. Source of these receptors: a male patient younger than 18 who had a stem cell transplant for acute myeloid leukemia, so the T cells may come from the graft donor.

This clonotype has only a few counts. V and J are TRBV5-1 and TRBJ2-1, with TRBD2 matching over 9 bases. The CDR3 length is 16 residues. The ends lost 2 bases at V and 3 bases at J; junction bases unmatched: 6. Looked up from germline, CDR1 is SGHRS and CDR2 is YFSETQ. Written as DNA, the CDR3 is TGCGCCAGCAGCTTTATGGGGACTAGCAGCTACAATGAGCAGTTCTTC. Translating gives CASSFMGTSSYNEQFF.

This clonotype was recorded a few times. The rearrangement joins TRBV5-5 to TRBJ2-7; D remains ambiguous. Germline lookup yields CDR1 SGHKS and CDR2 YYEKEE (reference sequence). V lost 1 base and J lost 1, with 15 bases in between. The CDR3 totals 16 residues. The CDR3 here is CASSLSTGQRSYEQYF. Written as DNA, the CDR3 is TGTGCCAGCAGCTTGTCGACCGGGCAGCGATCCTACGAGCAGTACTTC. Combining the CDR3 with reference TRBV5-5 and TRBJ2-7 gives the whole variable domain DAGVTQSPTHLIKTRGQQVTLRCSPISGHKSVSWYQQVLGQGPQFIFQYYEKEERGRGNFPDRFSARQFPNYSSELNVNALLLGDSALYLCASSLSTGQRSYEQYFGPGTRLTVT.

This clonotype was seen repeatedly, ten times or more. The chain links TRBV29-1 to TRBJ2-3; D call uncertain. V was trimmed by 0 bases and J by 1 base, leaving 11 bases between them. Germline-derived CDR1 and CDR2 are SQVTM and ANQGSEA. The length of the CDR3 is 15 residues. The CDR3 DNA sequence: TGCAGCGTTGAAGATAAGGGAAAGGGCACAGATACGCAGTATTTT. Translating gives CSVEDKGKGTDTQYF.

The chain is built from TRBV12-3 or TRBV12-4 and TRBJ2-1; a possible D gene is TRBD1 (6 bases). V was clipped by 5 bases and J by 4 bases, with 12 bases between them. CDR3 length equals 14 residues. CDR3 in DNA: TGTGCCAGCAGTCGGGTGGGGGCTTACAATGAGCAGTTCTTC. Its protein is CASSRVGAYNEQFF.

Worth noting for this clonotype: A read error is possible here, since a much larger clone lies one base away. The chain has TRBV14 and TRBJ2-3; the D call may be TRBD1 or TRBD2 (5 bases each). Germline V lookup: CDR1 SGHDN, CDR2 FVKESK. The CDR3 has 16 residues. The CDR3 reads CGSSPLGGVGTDTQYF. In DNA form, the CDR3 reads TGTGGCAGCAGCCCCCTTGGGGGAGTAGGGACAGATACGCAGTATTTT. Full variable domain (remainder filled in from reference TRBV14 and TRBJ2-3): EAGVTQFPSHSVIEKGQTVTLRCDPISGHDNLYWYRRVMGKEIKFLLHFVKESKQDESGMPNNRFLAERTGGTYSTLKVQPAELEDSGVYFCGSSPLGGVGTDTQYFGPGTRLTVL.

The chain joins TRBV15 to TRBJ2-3; possible D gene TRBD2, 6 bases. V lost 1 base, J lost 3 bases, and 11 bases lay in between. CDR1 is LNHNV, CDR2 YYDKDF, per germline (reference sequence). CDR3 length equals 15 residues. For the CDR3, the DNA is TGTGCCACCAGCAGAGTCGGGAGTGGAACAGATACGCAGTATTTT. Protein sequence: CATSRVGSGTDTQYF.

The chain combines TRBV24-1 with TRBJ2-1; no clear D. Germline values: CDR1 KGHDR, CDR2 SFDVKD. This CDR3 contains 13 residues. The V gene lost 7 bases and the J gene lost 2 bases, with 8 bases spanning the gap. CDR3 nucleotides: TGTGCCACCAGGGACCGAGCCTACAATGAGCAGTTCTTC. It yields the protein CATRDRAYNEQFF.

This clonotype was detected ten times or more. The V and J genes are TRBV29-1 and TRBJ1-6; no definite D call. The CDR3 loop spans 13 amino acids. V shed 6 bases and J shed 4 bases, with 10 bases lying between them. The germline V gene encodes CDR1 SQVTM and CDR2 ANQGSEA. This CDR3 is CSVLVGYNSPLHF. CDR3 nucleotides: TGCAGCGTCCTGGTCGGGTATAATTCACCCCTCCACTTT.

This clonotype was seen a handful of times. J is TRBJ2-3 and V is TRBV20-1, with D perhaps matching TRBD2 (5 bases). The CDR3 covers 16 residues. V was trimmed by 3 bases and J by 5 bases, leaving 21 bases between them. Germline loops: CDR1 DFQATT, CDR2 SNEGSKA (reference sequence). In nucleotides, the CDR3 is TGCAGTGCTAGTCGCAGGACTCTTGCAGCGCGAGATACGCAGTATTTT. It is translated as CSASRRTLAARDTQYF.

The chain links TRBV9 to TRBJ2-1; D remains ambiguous. This CDR3 is 14 amino acids long. Per germline, CDR1 SGDLS and CDR2 YYNGEE. V lost 4 bases and J 1 base, leaving 9 bases between the germline ends. The CDR3 is CASSTPVSYNEQFF. CDR3 sequence (DNA): TGTGCCAGCAGCACCCCTGTGTCCTACAATGAGCAGTTCTTC. Full variable domain (remainder filled in from reference TRBV9 and TRBJ2-1): DSGVTQTPKHLITATGQRVTLRCSPRSGDLSVYWYQQSLDQGLQFLIQYYNGEERAKGNILERFSAQQFPDLHSELNLSSLELGDSALYFCASSTPVSYNEQFFGPGTRLTVL.